This T cell receptor (beta chain) was recorded in a study of T cells in Graves' hyperthyroidism and ophthalmopathy. CDR3 length: 15 amino acids. Germline V lookup: CDR1 MGHDK, CDR2 SYGVNS. Trimming cost V 4 bases and J 6 bases; bases outside gene matches: 8. Amplified TCR beta CDR3 regions derived from RNA transcripts. With the HTBI primer set, the TCR CDR3 went through a first round of RT-PCR. In TCRdb, the multiplex PCR reads were re-called with MiXCR into one record per CDR3 protein. Altogether about 530,000 distinct CDR3 sequences are present, approximately 17% being singletons, with the ten largest covering around 17%.

The material sequenced was blood. The chain has TRBV25-1 and TRBJ2-7, with 11 positions matching TRBD1. The receptor was derived from a woman younger than 35 with Graves' ophthalmopathy. For the CDR3, the DNA is TGTGCCAGCAGTGCTAGGACAGGGGGCTTCTCCGAGCAGTACTTC. The encoded protein is CASSARTGGFSEQYF.